This T cell receptor (beta chain) was sequenced in a study of blood T cell repertoires in COVID-19. Study-wide background: The study drew acute and convalescent COVID-19 samples from the United States, Italy and Spain. The analysed material was cDNA or gDNA that came from T cells, B-cell-depleted T cells, or PBMCs.

Per the original methods: Using reference gene primer amplification, nucleated cell counts were estimated. The data were produced by immunoSEQ multiplex PCR, yet TCRdb's version contains in-frame clones alone and is incomplete. D and trimming were read from the DNA, whereas the V and J calls and clone size are those reported in that table. Found here are 400,000 to 550,000 clones, 80% to 90% of them singletons; the top ten hold over 4%. The sequenced material came from peripheral blood. This TCR was recovered from a young woman with acute or convalescent COVID-19.

In DNA form, the CDR3 reads TGTGCCAGCAGTCAGTCCGGGACAGGGATGCACTACGAGCAGTACTTC. This translates into CASSQSGTGMHYEQYF. The chain has TRBV2 and TRBJ2-7; 9 bases map to TRBD1. V shed 5 bases and J 3 bases; nucleotides not matched to a gene: 11. Germline CDR1 SNHLY, CDR2 FYNNEI. The CDR3 is 16 amino acids.